This entry describes one T cell receptor (beta chain). Its antigen is unknown. Measured with immunoSEQ multiplex PCR; TCRdb has only the in-frame clones, and not every one. The sample contains 95,000 to 150,000 clones, approximately 92% of which appear only once. Combined were second doses at about 4 or about 12 weeks. These data belong to a study of T cell responses to AZD1222 COVID-19 vaccine. Study results and limitations: At 160-218 and 743-854, vaccine-associated CD4 TCRs were dominant, and they spanned spike. There were mostly white British donors and more females than males, and clonal diversity was possibly underestimated. Spike-specific TCR depth and breadth grew after two AZD1222 doses.

The germline V gene encodes CDR1 MNHNY and CDR2 SVGAGI (reference sequence). The CDR3 covers 13 residues. Trimming took 7 bases from V and 10 from J, leaving 19 bases between them. The chain links TRBV6-6 to TRBJ1-1; possible D gene TRBD1, 5 bases. Sample: peripheral blood, taken 28 days after the second AZD1222 dose. The source is an adult who received the AZD1222 COVID-19 vaccine. CDR3 amino acids: CASTIVGAAVAFF. The CDR3 region has the DNA TGTGCCAGCACCATCGTAGGGGCCGCGGTAGCTTTCTTT.